One sample yielded the 18 T cell receptor beta chains listed below, sequenced in a study of T cell responses to AZD1222 COVID-19 vaccine. Using immunoSEQ multiplex PCR, the repertoire was profiled, and TCRdb retains in-frame clones only, with some absent. The sample holds about 170,000 clones, approximately 92% seen once. Sequences were derived from peripheral blood, sampled on day 0 of AZD1222 vaccination. The receptor set was obtained from an adult in good health.

The table lists this clone with a count of one. V is TRBV6-5 and J is TRBJ1-1; D possibly corresponds to TRBD1 (5 bases). The germline gives CDR1 MNHEY, CDR2 SVGAGI. This CDR3 region has 14 residues. The V end lost 2 bases, the J end lost 7 bases, and 14 bases lay between the germline ends. The CDR3 reads CASSYIGSRVEAFF. CDR3 nucleotide sequence: TGTGCCAGCAGTTACATTGGATCCAGGGTTGAAGCTTTCTTT.

The chain carries TRBV19 and TRBJ1-1; the match to TRBD1 covers 10 bases. In germline, CDR1 is LNHDA, CDR2 SQIVND (reference sequence). J gave up 5 bases and V 3 bases, and 3 bases lay outside the gene matches. CDR3 length equals 14 residues. This CDR3 is CASSIDRGRTEAFF. The CDR3 DNA reads as TGTGCCAGTAGTATCGACAGGGGGCGTACTGAAGCTTTCTTT.

The rearrangement links TRBV7-3 to TRBJ1-1, with TRBD1 as a possible D gene (6 bases). Germline CDR1 and CDR2: SGHTA and FQGTGA. This CDR3 is built from 13 residues. The germline V and J ends were trimmed by 4 bases and 4 bases, with 10 bases remaining between them. The CDR3 is CASSWTVGTEAFF. The CDR3 DNA follows: TGTGCCAGCAGCTGGACAGTAGGCACTGAAGCTTTCTTT.

The chain combines TRBV7-9 with TRBJ2-7, with no clear D. V lost 1 base to trimming and J lost 2 bases, with 6 bases between them. CDR1 is SEHNR and CDR2 is FQNEAQ in the germline V gene (reference sequence). This CDR3 has 13 residues. The CDR3 region has the DNA TGTGCCAGCAGCTTAGGAAGGCCCTACGAGCAGTACTTC. It is translated as CASSLGRPYEQYF.

The chain carries TRBV2 and TRBJ2-7, with 9 bases identical to TRBD1. CDR3 size: 14 residues. Germline values: CDR1 SNHLY, CDR2 FYNNEI. Trimming cost V 6 bases and J 3 bases; bases outside gene matches: 6. Here the CDR3 DNA reads TGTGCCAGCAGCGAGGACAGGGGATTCTACGAGCAGTACTTC. Protein: CASSEDRGFYEQYF.

The chain links TRBV7-2 to TRBJ2-5; maybe TRBD2 (6 bases). Germline assignment: CDR1 SGHTA and CDR2 FQGNSA. Trimming shortened V by 5 bases and J by 2 bases, and 18 bases separated the two germline ends. The CDR3 covers 16 residues. The CDR3 DNA follows: TGTGCCAGCAGCCTAAGGCCCTCGACTAGGCAAGAGACCCAGTACTTC. Its protein is CASSLRPSTRQETQYF.

The CDR3 spells CASSFVAAPYEQYF. In nucleotides, the CDR3 is TGCGCCAGCAGCTTCGTCGCGGCCCCCTACGAGCAGTACTTC. The rearrangement uses TRBV5-1 and TRBJ2-7; D is unclear. CDR1 and CDR2 (germline): SGHRS, YFSETQ. The CDR3 loop spans 14 amino acids. V lost 2 bases to trimming and J lost 2 bases, with 11 bases between them. The entire variable domain, with the rest obtained from reference TRBV5-1 and TRBJ2-7, is as follows: KAGVTQTPRYLIKTRGQQVTLSCSPISGHRSVSWYQQTPGQGLQFLFEYFSETQRNKGNFPGRFSGRQFSNSRSEMNVSTLELGDSALYLCASSFVAAPYEQYFGPGTRLTVT.

The rearrangement joins TRBV4-1 to TRBJ2-7; D ambiguous. V was trimmed by 3 bases and J by 2 bases, leaving 14 bases between them. The CDR3 is made up of 15 amino acids. Per the germline V gene, CDR1 is MGHRA and CDR2 is YSYEKL. CDR3 loop: CASSQAPSGPYEQYF. CDR3 nucleotide sequence: TGCGCCAGCAGCCAGGCTCCCTCAGGACCCTACGAGCAGTACTTC.

The chain is built from TRBV29-1 and TRBJ2-1; maybe TRBD2 (5 bases). CDR1 and CDR2 from the germline V gene are SQVTM and ANQGSEA. There are 16 residues in the CDR3. V was shortened by 4 bases and J by 4 bases, with 20 bases between the two germline ends. The CDR3 DNA sequence: TGCAGCGTTGTTTCGAGGCGCTCCGGGATGTACAATGAGCAGTTCTTC. Translation: CSVVSRRSGMYNEQFF.

The rearrangement links TRBV30 to TRBJ1-3, with D possibly matching TRBD1 (5 bases). This CDR3 has 13 amino acids. From germline, CDR1 is GTSNPN and CDR2 SVGIG (reference sequence). Deletions cut 1 base from V and 4 bases from J, with 8 bases between. CDR3 coding DNA: TGTGCCTGGAGTGGGGGGGACGGAAACACCATATATTTT. Translation gives CAWSGGDGNTIYF.

This chain connects TRBV10-3 to TRBJ2-7, with 7 bases lining up with TRBD1. The V gene's germline CDR1 is ENHRY and CDR2 SYGVKD. Trimming took 6 bases from V and 3 from J; bases not matched to a gene: 11. The CDR3 runs to 15 residues. CDR3 DNA: TGTGCCATCAGATTCTCCGGGACAGCGAACTACGAGCAGTACTTC. It is translated as CAIRFSGTANYEQYF.

The V call is TRBV29-1, the J call TRBJ2-3, with 9 bases fitting TRBD1. The ends lost 3 bases at V and 2 bases at J; junction bases unmatched: 6. The CDR3 totals 15 residues. Germline V CDR1 and CDR2: SQVTM, ANQGSEA. The CDR3 sequence is CSVESVQGATDTQYF. The CDR3, as DNA: TGCAGCGTTGAGTCGGTACAGGGGGCCACAGATACGCAGTATTTT.

This chain joins TRBV18 and TRBJ1-4, with 9 nucleotides matching TRBD1. CDR1 and CDR2 (germline): KGHSH, LQKENI. The V and J ends lost 6 bases and 2 bases, in that order; junction bases with no gene match: 7. The CDR3 length is 16 residues. The chain's CDR3 is CASSRDRVGTNEKLFF. The CDR3 region has the DNA TGTGCCAGCTCCCGGGACAGGGTGGGCACTAATGAAAAACTGTTTTTT.

The chain is built from TRBV5-1 and TRBJ1-2; no reliable D call. This CDR3 spans 15 amino acids. V lost 4 bases to trimming and J lost 4 bases, with 17 bases between them. CDR1 and CDR2 from the germline V gene are SGHRS and YFSETQ. The CDR3 sequence is CASSPQAGGAYGYTF. The CDR3 DNA is TGCGCCAGCAGCCCGCAGGCTGGCGGAGCCTATGGCTACACCTTC.

The chain links TRBV5-4 to TRBJ2-7; no reliable D call. V lost 0 bases and J 0 bases, leaving 7 bases between the germline ends. Germline values: CDR1 SGHNT, CDR2 YYREEE (reference sequence). The CDR3 is 14 residues long. CDR3 sequence (DNA): TGTGCCAGCAGCTTGGCTTCGAACTCCTACGAGCAGTACTTC. Its protein is CASSLASNSYEQYF.

The chain has TRBV19 and TRBJ2-7, with TRBD2 matching over 11 bases. V was pared by 2 bases and J by 5 bases, with 5 bases of the junction left unmatched. The germline V gene encodes CDR1 LNHDA and CDR2 SQIVND (reference sequence). The CDR3 length is 15 residues. The CDR3 sequence: CASSIPSGGSDEQYF. The CDR3 nucleotides read TGTGCCAGTAGTATACCTAGCGGGGGGAGTGACGAGCAGTACTTC.

The rearrangement links TRBV5-4 to TRBJ2-5; 9 positions agree with TRBD1. The CDR3 extends over 16 amino acids. Germline-derived CDR1 and CDR2 are SGHNT and YYREEE (reference sequence). Germline trimming cut 5 bases from V and 4 bases from J; bases unmatched to any gene: 12. CDR3 nucleotide sequence: TGTGCCAGCAGACCCGGGACAGGGACTGGGGGAGAGACCCAGTACTTC. Translation: CASRPGTGTGGETQYF.

This chain uses TRBV27 with TRBJ2-5; no clear D. V was clipped by 6 bases and J by 1 base, with 15 bases between them. This CDR3 has 15 amino acids. The germline gives CDR1 MNHEY, CDR2 SMNVEV (reference sequence). In DNA, the CDR3 is TGTGCCAGCAGACCGCCGGGTCTCCCCCAAGAGACCCAGTACTTC. Protein: CASRPPGLPQETQYF.